This paragraph covers one T cell receptor beta chain sequence. This clone has just a few counts. The target of this receptor is not known. No much larger clonotype is one base removed from it; base qualities were not supplied. The sample originates from a study of beta chain features in type 1 diabetes (dated by TCRdb to about 2018). In the study overall: No differences in mean age, gender distribution, total cell number or subset yield were found between patients and healthy donors. In the study, TCRB repertoires of sorted circulating CD4+ T cell subsets from recently diagnosed type 1 diabetes patients were compared with those of matched healthy donors. A total of roughly 100 million sorted cells were examined across all samples, and the number of cells per subset was strongly correlated with RNA yield. Regulatory and stem cell-like memory subsets were obtained from only 8 patients and about eight healthy donors, while naive and central memory subsets were obtained from all 28 donors. The paper as a whole reports these results and caveats: In all four CD4+ subsets, TCRB CDR3 length was moderately but significantly shorter in type 1 diabetes patients. Only small numbers of individuals were included in the HLA sub-analyses, which left unresolved whether HLA type had any influence on TCRB rearrangement. Shorter templates might have been favored by PCR, but patient and control samples were amplified and corrected together, so both groups would have been affected equally by any skew. Naive, central memory and regulatory TCRB repertoires appeared more similar among patients than among healthy donors. Because cDNA was sequenced instead of genomic DNA, highly expressing activated cells could be over-represented, though the groups showed no difference in activation or CD3 levels. Patients with type 1 diabetes made fewer insertions and deleted more nucleotides at VDJ recombination sites, implying thymic rearrangement abnormalities.

A single peripheral blood draw of about 116 mL on average was collected from each donor into heparinised tubes. Using a panel that included CD45RO, CCR7, CD25, CD127, CD95 and CD27, naive, central memory, regulatory and stem cell-like memory CD4+ T cells were sorted on a BD FACSAria II. All sorted populations exceeded 95% purity. Right away, PBMCs were isolated by Lymphoprep density gradient centrifugation and were stained directly, with no culture step. So that batch effects would be minimized, each experiment stained and sorted samples in pairs, pairing one healthy donor with one patient. The entire isolated RNA was reverse transcribed using the High Capacity cDNA Reverse Transcription Kit, and thus expressed TCRB transcripts were sequenced. Deep immunoSEQ sequencing was applied to naive, central memory and regulatory T cell samples, giving an average of about 3.8 million total reads per sample. Sorted cells were lysed in RLT buffer and RNA was extracted with DNase-treated RNeasy Micro or Mini kits, depending on cell number. Each cell subset was processed on its own to prevent cross-contamination, while patient and healthy donor samples were processed together. The immunoSEQ multiplex PCR was used to amplify TCRB sequences from cDNA, yielding 87-bp fragments that span the CDR3 region. Amplicons were sequenced on the Illumina HiSeq platform. The original methods were these. Synthetic template baselines were used to correct PCR bias computationally, reads within Hamming distance 2 were collapsed together, and singletons that could not be merged were discarded. Reads were aligned against IMGT to assign V, D and J genes, CDR3 length and insertions or deletions at six rearrangement sites. Within each subset, clonotype counts were normalized to the number of sorted cells before true diversity and Gini coefficients were calculated with the tcR R package. The overlap coefficient, calculated on TCRB nucleotide sequences, was used to quantify repertoire sharing. What TCRdb holds here is the immuneACCESS table cut down to in-frame rearrangements. Part of the clones is not present; checked against another copy, under half of the missing clones reflect an unresolved V gene, and the others are unexplained. That table furnishes V, J and clone size, whereas the DNA furnished D and trimming. The sample table contains around 250,000 clones; only one count was recorded for less than 35% of them. Together, the top ten hold about 3.9% of the sample.

Trimming at the junction amounts to 7 bases on V and 0 bases on J, and the germline ends lie 13 bases apart. Inclusive of the bounding cysteine and phenylalanine, the CDR3 is 15 residues long. Only CDR3 DNA is held: 45 bases, read in frame from base 1. The germline V gene gives CDR1 as SGHVS and CDR2 as FQNEAQ. Recombination connected TRBV7-8 to TRBJ2-1, with the D gene uncertain. The sample taken for sequencing was central memory CD4+ T cells from blood. This TCR came from a man between 25 and 39 years old in good health. The CDR3 protein sequence reads: CASTYGGISYNEQFF. The nucleotide sequence reads as follows: TGTGCCAGCACCTACGGCGGAATCTCCTACAATGAGCAGTTCTTC.